The present entry profiles one T cell receptor beta chain with its context. Its antigen is undetermined. Produced via immunoSEQ multiplex PCR; TCRdb's table is partial and in-frame only. This table has approximately 41,000 clones, around 95% appearing once. This entry belongs to a study of Tregs in tolerant kidney transplant recipients. Study findings and constraints: Findings come from small patient numbers and require larger validation. This study did not directly address biological reproducibility.

The sample comprised Tregs from blood cultured with allogeneic cells. The clonotype was recovered from a human donor in good health.

The CDR3 protein is CASTRDPTDTQYF. CDR3 in DNA: TGTGCCAGCACCCGAGACCCGACAGATACGCAGTATTTT. V usage is TRBV11-2 and J usage is TRBJ2-3; D not certain. Trimming removed 7 bases from V and 3 bases from J, with 11 bases in between. The CDR3 spans 13 residues. Germline V gives CDR1 SGHAT, CDR2 FQNNGV.